Below, one T cell receptor beta chain is given with its context. Antigen specificity is unknown. Healthy Caucasians from Russia aged about 6 to 90 served as donors. Drawn from each donor were approximately 9.2 milliliters of peripheral blood. This entry is derived from a study of blood T cells in healthy people across ages. Germline assignment: CDR1 DFQATT and CDR2 SNEGSKA (reference sequence). V shed 1 base, J shed 4 bases, and the junction held 7 bases outside the gene matches. There are 14 residues in the CDR3. Findings and caveats of the study: Roughly linear declines in TCR beta diversity per million T cells occurred with age.

A sample-barcoded 5' primer and a J-beta primer mix were used in a second PCR of about 6 to 11 cycles. Every cDNA was tagged by a template-switch adaptor with 12 random nucleotides. TCRdb re-called the 5' RACE reads through MiXCR, storing one row per CDR3 protein. The data hold hundreds of thousands of distinct CDR3 sequences, with less than 40% observed a single time. This chain connects TRBV20-1 to TRBJ2-7; 7 nucleotides match TRBD1. This sequence was found in a woman aged 80 or older in good health. Sample: blood. CDR3 in amino acids: CSARGAGGRYEQYF. The CDR3 DNA follows: TGCAGTGCTAGAGGGGCAGGGGGTCGGTACGAGCAGTACTTC.